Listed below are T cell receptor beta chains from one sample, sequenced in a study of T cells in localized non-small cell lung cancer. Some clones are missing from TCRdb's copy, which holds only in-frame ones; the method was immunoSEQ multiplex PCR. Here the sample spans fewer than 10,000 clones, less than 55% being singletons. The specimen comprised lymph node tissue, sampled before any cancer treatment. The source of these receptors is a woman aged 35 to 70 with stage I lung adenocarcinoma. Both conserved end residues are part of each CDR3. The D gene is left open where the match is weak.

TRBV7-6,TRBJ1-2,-,CASSQTGSNNYGYTF
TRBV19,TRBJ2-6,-,CASRSSGANVLTF
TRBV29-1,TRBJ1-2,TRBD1,CSVDPGTGGIYGYTF
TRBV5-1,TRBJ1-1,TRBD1,CASSSAGGYTEAFF
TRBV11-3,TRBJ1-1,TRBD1,CASSPRTGGDTEAFF
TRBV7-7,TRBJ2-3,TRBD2,CASSESGAGDTQYF
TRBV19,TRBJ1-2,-,CASSTPDSFFGYTF
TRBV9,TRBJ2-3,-,CASSVGRAGTGTDTQYF
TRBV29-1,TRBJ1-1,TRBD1,CSVVLAGGWVTEAFF
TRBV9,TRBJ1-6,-,CASSVGAGRSSSLHF
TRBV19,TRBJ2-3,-,CASSIGPSTDTQYF
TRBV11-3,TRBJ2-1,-,CASSLVPRGSNEQFF
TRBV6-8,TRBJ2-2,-,CASRGTENTGELFF
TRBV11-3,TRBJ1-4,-,CASSQSQRGEKLFF
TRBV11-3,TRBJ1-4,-,CASSFSRAALVFEKLFF
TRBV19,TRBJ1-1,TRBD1,CASSIPPDRGGWNIVNTEAFF
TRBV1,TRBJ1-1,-,CASSQAKEGAFF
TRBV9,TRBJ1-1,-,CASNKRNTEAFF
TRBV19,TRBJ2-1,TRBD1,CASSPPGTGGRNEQFF
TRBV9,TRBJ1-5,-,CASRIVEEQPQHF
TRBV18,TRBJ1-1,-,CASSPGAGNTEAFF
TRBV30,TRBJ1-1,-,CAWSPPRGEAFF
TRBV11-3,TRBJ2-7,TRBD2,CASSSGGGRNEQYF
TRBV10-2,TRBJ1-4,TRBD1,CASRGTGSNEKLFF
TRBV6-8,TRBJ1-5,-,CAISPDSDQPQHF
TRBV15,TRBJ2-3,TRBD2,CATSRLSGRSTDTQYF
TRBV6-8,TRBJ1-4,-,CASSYSPDRATNEKLFF
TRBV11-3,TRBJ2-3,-,CASSLGSALAPQYF
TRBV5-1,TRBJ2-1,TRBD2,CASSQDPSGGYNEQFF
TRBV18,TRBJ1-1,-,CASSEAGAEAFF
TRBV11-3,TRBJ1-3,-,CASSRGTLPGNTIYF
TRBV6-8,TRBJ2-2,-,CASSYSRGRDTGELFF
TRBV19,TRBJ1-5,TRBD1,CASSIGTGNQPQHF
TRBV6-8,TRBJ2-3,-,CASILTGGADTQYF
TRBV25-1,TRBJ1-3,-,CASSDPGRGGNTIYF
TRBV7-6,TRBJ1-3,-,CASSQEQLSGNTIYF
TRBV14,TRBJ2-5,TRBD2,CASSQESGGPPETQYF
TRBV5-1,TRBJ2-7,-,CASSLEEGTLSYEQYF
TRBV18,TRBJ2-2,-,CASSPSQAEELFF
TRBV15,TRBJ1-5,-,CATSSRSRASNQPQHF
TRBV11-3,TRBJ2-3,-,CASSQGVFTDTQYF
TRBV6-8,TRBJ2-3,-,CASKERPRTDTQYF
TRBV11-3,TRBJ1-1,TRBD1,CASSSDRGWTEAFF
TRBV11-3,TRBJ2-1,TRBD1,CASSLPGTGVYNEQFF
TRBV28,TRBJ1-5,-,CASSLNTPGQPQHF
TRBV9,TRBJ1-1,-,CASNIGGETEAFF